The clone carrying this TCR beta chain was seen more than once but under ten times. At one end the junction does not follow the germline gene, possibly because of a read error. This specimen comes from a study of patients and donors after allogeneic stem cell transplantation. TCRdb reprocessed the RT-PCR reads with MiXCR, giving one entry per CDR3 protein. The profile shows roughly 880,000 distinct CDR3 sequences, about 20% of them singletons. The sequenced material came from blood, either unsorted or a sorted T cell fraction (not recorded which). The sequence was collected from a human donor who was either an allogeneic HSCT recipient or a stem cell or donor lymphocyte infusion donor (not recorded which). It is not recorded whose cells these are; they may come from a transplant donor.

The CDR3 here is CASSLAYSYNEQFF. In DNA, the CDR3 is TGTGCCAGCAGTCTAGCTTACTCCTACAATGAGCAGTTCTTC. The chain is built from TRBV12-3 or TRBV12-4 and TRBJ2-1, with D possibly matching TRBD2 (5 bases). The length of the CDR3 is 14 residues.